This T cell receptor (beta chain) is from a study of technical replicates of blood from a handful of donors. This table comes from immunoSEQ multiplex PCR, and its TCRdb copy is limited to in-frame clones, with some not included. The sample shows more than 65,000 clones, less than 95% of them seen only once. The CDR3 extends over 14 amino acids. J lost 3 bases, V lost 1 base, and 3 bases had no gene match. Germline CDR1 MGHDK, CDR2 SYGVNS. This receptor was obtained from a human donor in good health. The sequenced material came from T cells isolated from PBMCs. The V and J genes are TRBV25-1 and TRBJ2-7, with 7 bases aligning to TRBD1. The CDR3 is CASSEWDSSYEQYF. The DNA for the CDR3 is TGTGCCAGCAGTGAATGGGACAGCAGCTACGAGCAGTACTTC.